This T cell receptor beta chain was sequenced in a study of a mutant IDH1 vaccine in newly diagnosed glioma. Study as a whole: The treated population exhibited a male proportion of about 60%, a female proportion of roughly 40%, and a mean age of roughly 41 years.

The length of the CDR3 is 14 residues. Germline lookup yields CDR1 SNHLY and CDR2 FYNNEI. The germline V and J ends were trimmed by 5 bases and 0 bases, with 8 bases remaining between them. Time point indicated: week 35, safety follow-up. What each vaccine dose contained was 300 ug of mutant IDH1 20-mer peptide, accompanied by topical imiquimod. Each astrocytoma in the donors was new, WHO grade 3 or 4, IDH1-mutant and ATRX-lost. The study's findings and limits: With respect to changes in top peripheral T cell clonotypes, pseudoprogression seemed unrelated.

As concerns this clone: Its antigen is still unknown.

TCRdb keeps only in-frame clones here, not all; method: immunoSEQ multiplex PCR. The sample yields just under 70,000 clones, roughly 84% seen once. The chain recombines TRBV2 with TRBJ1-5; unclear D gene. The receptor's source is a man between 18 and 35 years old with glioma. Here the sequenced sample was PBMCs, taken from a glioma patient whose treatment included an IDH1 peptide vaccine. Written as DNA, the CDR3 is TGTGCCAGCAGTTTCAGCCTTAGCAATCAGCCCCAGCATTTT. It yields the protein CASSFSLSNQPQHF.